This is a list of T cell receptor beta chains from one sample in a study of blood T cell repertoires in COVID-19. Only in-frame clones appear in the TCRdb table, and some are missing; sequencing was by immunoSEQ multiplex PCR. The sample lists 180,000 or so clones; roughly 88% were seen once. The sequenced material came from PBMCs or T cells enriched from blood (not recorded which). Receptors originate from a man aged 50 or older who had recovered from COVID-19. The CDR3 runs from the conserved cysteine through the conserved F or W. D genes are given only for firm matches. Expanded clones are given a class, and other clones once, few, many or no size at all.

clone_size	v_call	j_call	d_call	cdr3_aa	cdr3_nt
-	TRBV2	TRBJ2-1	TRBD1	CASSFRTGLRVNEQFF	TGTGCCAGCAGTTTCCGGACAGGGCTCAGGGTCAATGAGCAGTTCTTC
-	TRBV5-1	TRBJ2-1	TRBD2	CASSLGRLTSGGSRGYNEQFF	TGCGCCAGCAGCTTGGGCCGGTTAACTAGCGGGGGGTCCAGGGGATACAATGAGCAGTTCTTC
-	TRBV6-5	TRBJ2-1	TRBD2	CASSYRTSGGNEQFF	TGTGCCAGCAGTTACAGGACTAGCGGGGGTAATGAGCAGTTCTTC
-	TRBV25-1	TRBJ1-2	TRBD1	CASRKTGGNYGYTF	TGTGCCAGCAGGAAAACAGGGGGAAACTATGGCTACACCTTC
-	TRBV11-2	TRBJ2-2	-	CASGALWLYANTGELFF	TGTGCCAGCGGAGCTTTATGGCTTTACGCGAACACCGGGGAGCTGTTTTTT
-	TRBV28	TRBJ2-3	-	CASSFFGGGYTDTQYF	TGTGCCAGCAGTTTTTTTGGCGGGGGCTACACAGATACGCAGTATTTT
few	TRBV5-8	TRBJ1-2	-	CASSLPQNYGYTF	TGTGCCAGCAGCTTGCCACAGAACTATGGCTACACCTTC
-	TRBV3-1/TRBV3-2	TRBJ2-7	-	CASSSRTYEQYF	TGTGCCAGCAGCTCGAGGACCTACGAGCAGTACTTC
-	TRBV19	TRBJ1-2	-	CASSIISVPERSGYTF	TGTGCCAGTAGTATAATCTCGGTCCCCGAGAGGTCTGGCTACACCTTC
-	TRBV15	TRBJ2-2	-	CAAGGTGELFF	TGTGCCGCCGGCGGCACCGGGGAGCTGTTTTTT
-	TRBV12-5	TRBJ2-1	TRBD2	CASGLDGLEYNEQFF	TGTGCTAGTGGTTTGGACGGACTAGAGTACAATGAGCAGTTCTTC